These T cell receptor beta chains were read from a single sample in a study of response to subunit inactivated influenza vaccine. TCRdb analysed the RT-PCR reads with MiXCR anew, one entry per CDR3 protein. The repertoire holds 600,000 to 850,000 distinct CDR3 sequences, with about 14% as singletons. This specimen consisted of PBMCs from blood, obtained 14 to 15 days before vaccination. The receptors come from a man between 45 and 60 years old who received an inactivated influenza vaccine. CDR3s include the opening cysteine and the closing phenylalanine or tryptophan. D genes are given only for firm matches. For some rows the clone size is stated as once, few or many, or as a class when expanded; others skip it.

J gene | V gene | clone size | D gene | CDR3 protein | CDR3 DNA
TRBJ2-3 | TRBV7-2 | - | TRBD2 | CASSLGLAGRAQYF | TGTGCCAGCAGCTTAGGACTAGCGGGGAGGGCGCAGTATTTT
TRBJ2-2 | TRBV15 | - | - | CATSAGHGELFF | TGTGCCACCAGCGCGGGCCACGGGGAGCTGTTTTTT
TRBJ2-1 | TRBV6-4 | few | - | CASSVTGDPQNEQFF | TGTGCCAGCAGTGTGACTGGCGATCCGCAGAATGAGCAGTTCTTC
TRBJ2-3 | TRBV29-1 | few | TRBD1 | CSVAGTGSSTDTQYF | TGCAGCGTCGCCGGGACAGGATCTAGCACAGATACGCAGTATTTT
TRBJ1-2 | TRBV28 | - | - | CASGDGYTF | TGTGCCAGCGGGGATGGCTACACCTTC
TRBJ1-4 | TRBV5-1 | few | - | CASRIRGGNEKLFF | TGCGCCAGCAGAATCAGGGGAGGAAATGAAAAACTGTTTTTT
TRBJ2-1 | TRBV20-1 | - | TRBD2 | CSARDFGTSINEQFF | TGCAGTGCTAGAGATTTTGGGACTAGTATCAATGAGCAGTTCTTC
TRBJ2-1 | TRBV24-1 | few | TRBD2 | CATSVSSGGNYNEQFF | TGTGCCACCAGTGTAAGTTCGGGAGGGAACTACAATGAGCAGTTCTTC
TRBJ1-4 | TRBV7-9 | many | - | CASSLTGLGQGEKLFF | TGTGCCAGCAGCTTGACAGGCCTAGGCCAAGGGGAAAAACTGTTTTTT
TRBJ2-3 | TRBV12-3/TRBV12-4 | few | - | CASSLSTRGDTQYF | TGTGCCAGCAGTTTATCTACGAGGGGAGATACGCAGTATTTT
TRBJ1-5 | TRBV20-1 | few | - | CSASRGRNQPQHF | TGCAGTGCTAGTAGAGGGCGCAATCAGCCCCAGCATTTT
TRBJ2-7 | TRBV27 | many | TRBD1 | CASSVGTGYEQYF | TGTGCCAGCAGCGTCGGGACAGGGTACGAGCAGTACTTC
TRBJ2-7 | TRBV20-1 | - | - | CSARELEEPGGEQYF | TGCAGTGCTAGAGAGTTGGAAGAGCCGGGCGGCGAGCAGTACTTC
TRBJ2-3 | TRBV14 | - | TRBD1 | CASSHPGQSYTDTQYF | TGTGCCAGCAGCCACCCGGGACAGAGTTACACAGATACGCAGTATTTT
TRBJ1-2 | TRBV18 | - | TRBD1 | CASSSGTDGYTF | TGTGCCAGCTCAAGCGGGACAGATGGCTACACCTTC
TRBJ2-2 | TRBV5-5 | - | TRBD1 | CASSLDHRGRNGELFF | TGTGCCAGCAGCTTGGATCACAGGGGGCGCAACGGGGAGCTGTTTTTT
TRBJ2-3 | TRBV20-1 | - | TRBD2 | CSASGTSGGAVDTQYF | TGCAGTGCCTCCGGGACTAGCGGGGGGGCAGTAGATACGCAGTATTTT
TRBJ2-1 | TRBV12-3/TRBV12-4 | - | - | CASSFEGQYNEQFF | TGTGCCAGCAGTTTCGAGGGGCAATACAATGAGCAGTTCTTC
TRBJ1-1 | TRBV2 | few | - | CASNGPGGTTEAFF | TGTGCCAGCAATGGGCCGGGGGGCACTACTGAAGCTTTCTTT
TRBJ2-1 | TRBV29-1 | - | TRBD1 | CSVSTGGWDEQFF | TGCAGCGTTTCGACAGGGGGTTGGGATGAGCAGTTCTTC
TRBJ2-3 | TRBV4-2 | - | TRBD2 | CASSQDHASGGSTDTQYF | TGTGCCAGCAGCCAAGATCATGCTAGCGGGGGGAGCACAGATACGCAGTATTTT
TRBJ2-6 | TRBV19 | - | - | CASSPQARAGANVLTF | TGTGCCAGTAGTCCCCAGGCCCGGGCTGGGGCCAACGTCCTGACTTTC
TRBJ2-7 | TRBV4-2 | few | - | CASSQAHSLGAGVYEQYF | TGTGCCAGCAGCCAAGCACATAGTCTGGGGGCTGGGGTCTACGAGCAGTACTTC
TRBJ2-3 | TRBV12-3/TRBV12-4 | - | - | CASRPGDGRGTDTQYF | TGTGCCAGCAGGCCAGGGGACGGGAGAGGGACAGATACGCAGTATTTT
TRBJ2-3 | TRBV5-1 | few | - | CASSFARQGRFVSTDTQYF | TGCGCCAGCAGCTTCGCGCGCCAGGGAAGGTTTGTCAGCACAGATACGCAGTATTTT
TRBJ1-4 | TRBV10-3 | few | TRBD1 | CATTRGTGGPNNEKLFF | TGTGCCACCACAAGGGGGACAGGGGGCCCAAATAATGAAAAACTGTTTTTT
TRBJ2-5 | TRBV25-1 | - | - | CASSPPHSETQYF | TGTGCCAGCAGTCCCCCCCATTCGGAGACCCAGTACTTC
TRBJ2-3 | TRBV7-2 | - | - | CASSPQVVTQYF | TGTGCCAGCAGCCCACAGGTAGTTACGCAGTATTTT
TRBJ2-5 | TRBV5-1 | few | - | CASSAQGNKETQYF | TGCGCCAGCAGCGCGCAGGGAAATAAGGAGACCCAGTACTTC
TRBJ2-1 | TRBV5-1 | - | TRBD2 | CASTVNPAGGYNEQFF | TGCGCCAGCACCGTAAACCCAGCGGGGGGCTACAATGAGCAGTTCTTC
TRBJ2-5 | TRBV27 | few | - | CASSNGVETQYF | TGTGCCAGCTCAAATGGGGTCGAGACCCAGTACTTC
TRBJ1-5 | TRBV3-1 | once | - | CASSQDYPGAKAQPQHF | TGTGCCAGCAGCCAAGATTATCCGGGGGCAAAGGCTCAGCCCCAGCATTTT
TRBJ2-4 | TRBV4-3 | - | TRBD1 | CASSQDLQGPKNIQYF | TGCGCCAGCAGCCAAGACCTACAGGGGCCCAAAAACATTCAGTACTTC
TRBJ2-5 | TRBV20-1 | few | - | CSARAPQETQYF | TGCAGTGCTAGAGCCCCTCAAGAGACCCAGTACTTC
TRBJ2-7 | TRBV20-1 | - | - | CSARFPGLYEQYF | TGCAGTGCTAGATTCCCCGGGCTCTACGAGCAGTACTTC
TRBJ1-2 | TRBV7-6 | few | TRBD1 | CASSPRQGIFYGYTF | TGTGCCAGCAGCCCCCGACAGGGGATATTCTATGGCTACACCTTC
TRBJ2-1 | TRBV6-1 | - | - | CASSIPGNNEQFF | TGTGCCAGCAGTATCCCGGGGAACAATGAGCAGTTCTTC
TRBJ2-1 | TRBV27 | - | - | CASSSMSREFF | TGTGCCAGCAGTTCAATGAGCAGGGAGTTCTTC
TRBJ2-7 | TRBV5-1 | few | - | CASSLISTYEQYF | TGCGCCAGCAGCTTGATTAGCACCTACGAGCAGTACTTC
TRBJ2-5 | TRBV20-1 | few | - | CSAFQPMGQETQYF | TGCAGTGCTTTCCAACCTATGGGCCAAGAGACCCAGTACTTC
TRBJ2-1 | TRBV2 | once | - | CASSVREQFF | TGTGCCAGCAGTGTGAGGGAGCAGTTCTTC
TRBJ2-1 | TRBV29-1 | - | TRBD1 | CSADRRGTGGNEQFF | TGCAGCGCCGACCGGCGGGGGACAGGGGGCAATGAGCAGTTCTTC
TRBJ2-7 | TRBV5-1 | many | - | CASSWGGQSYEQYF | TGCGCCAGCAGCTGGGGGGGACAGTCCTACGAGCAGTACTTC
TRBJ2-7 | TRBV7-9 | - | TRBD2 | CASSLPRLAPNYEQYF | TGTGCCAGCAGCTTACCCCGACTAGCGCCGAATTACGAGCAGTACTTC
TRBJ2-3 | TRBV18 | - | - | CASSPPMAPDTQYF | TGTGCCAGCTCACCACCGATGGCCCCAGATACGCAGTATTTT
TRBJ2-1 | TRBV18 | - | TRBD1 | CASSQNGQGGEQFF | TGTGCCAGCTCGCAAAATGGACAGGGGGGTGAGCAGTTCTTC
TRBJ2-3 | TRBV3-1 | few | TRBD1 | CASSRWGAGGADTQYF | TGTGCCAGCAGCCGATGGGGCGCAGGGGGCGCAGATACGCAGTATTTT
TRBJ1-3 | TRBV29-1 | few | TRBD1 | CSVEQGAGGNTIYF | TGCAGCGTTGAACAGGGGGCGGGTGGAAACACCATATATTTT
TRBJ2-1 | TRBV12-3/TRBV12-4 | - | - | CASTLTSSSYNEQFF | TGTGCCAGCACTCTTACTAGCAGCTCCTACAATGAGCAGTTCTTC
TRBJ2-7 | TRBV5-5 | - | - | CASSVSLGYEQYF | TGTGCCAGCAGCGTCTCCTTAGGGTACGAGCAGTACTTC
TRBJ2-7 | TRBV5-1 | - | - | CASRYTRDSYEQYF | TGCGCCAGCAGGTACACGAGGGATTCCTACGAGCAGTACTTC
TRBJ1-5 | TRBV6-2/TRBV6-3 | - | - | CASSYSPVGNQPQHF | TGTGCCAGCAGTTACTCGCCGGTGGGGAATCAGCCCCAGCATTTT
TRBJ2-4 | TRBV15 | many | - | CATSRGGTSQVAKNIQYF | TGTGCCACCAGCAGAGGTGGGACCTCCCAGGTAGCCAAAAACATTCAGTACTTC
TRBJ2-7 | TRBV5-6 | few | - | CASSLVRSEQYF | TGTGCCAGCAGCTTAGTCCGCTCCGAGCAGTACTTC
TRBJ2-7 | TRBV4-3 | - | - | CASSQDSRKSEQYF | TGCGCCAGCAGCCAAGATTCCAGGAAGAGCGAGCAGTACTTC
TRBJ1-2 | TRBV24-1 | many | - | CATSPGLTYGGYTF | TGTGCCACCAGTCCGGGACTGACATATGGAGGCTACACCTTC